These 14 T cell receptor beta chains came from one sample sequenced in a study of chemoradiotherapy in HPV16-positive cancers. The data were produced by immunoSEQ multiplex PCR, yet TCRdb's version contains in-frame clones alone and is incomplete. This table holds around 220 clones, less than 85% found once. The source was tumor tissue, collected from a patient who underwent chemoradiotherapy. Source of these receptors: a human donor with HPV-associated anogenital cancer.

The CDR3 DNA sequence: TGTGCCAGCACCCTCAGCGGGATTTTTGGCAATGAGCAGTTCTTC. It specifies CASTLSGIFGNEQFF. V is TRBV25-1 and J is TRBJ2-1; TRBD2 aligns across 7 bases. V was pared by 7 bases and J by 6 bases, with 12 bases of the junction left unmatched. The CDR3 is 15 residues long. In germline, CDR1 is MGHDK, CDR2 SYGVNS. Full variable domain (missing parts from reference TRBV25-1 and TRBJ2-1): EADIYQTPRYLVIGTGKKITLECSQTMGHDKMYWYQQDPGMELHLIHYSYGVNSTEKGDLSSESTVSRIRTEHFPLTLESARPSHTSQYLCASTLSGIFGNEQFFGPGTRLTVL.

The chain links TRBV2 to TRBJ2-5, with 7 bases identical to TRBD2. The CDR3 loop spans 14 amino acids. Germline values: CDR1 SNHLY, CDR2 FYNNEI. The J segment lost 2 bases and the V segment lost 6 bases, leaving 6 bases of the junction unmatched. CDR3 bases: TGTGCCAGCAGAGACATTAGCGGGCAAGAGACCCAGTACTTC. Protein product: CASRDISGQETQYF.

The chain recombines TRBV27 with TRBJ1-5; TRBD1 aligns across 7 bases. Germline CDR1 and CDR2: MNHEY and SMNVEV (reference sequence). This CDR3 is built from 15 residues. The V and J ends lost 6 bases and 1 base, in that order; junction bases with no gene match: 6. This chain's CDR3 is CASSGGQTSNQPQHF. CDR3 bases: TGTGCCAGCAGCGGGGGACAGACGAGCAATCAGCCCCAGCATTTT.

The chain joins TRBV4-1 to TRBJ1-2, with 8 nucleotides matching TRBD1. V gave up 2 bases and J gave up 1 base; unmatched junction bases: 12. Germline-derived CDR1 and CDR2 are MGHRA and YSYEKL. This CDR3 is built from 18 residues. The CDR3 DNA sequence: TGCGCCAGCAGCCAATTACCAGGGGGCGTCGCGGGTAACTATGGCTACACCTTC. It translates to CASSQLPGGVAGNYGYTF.

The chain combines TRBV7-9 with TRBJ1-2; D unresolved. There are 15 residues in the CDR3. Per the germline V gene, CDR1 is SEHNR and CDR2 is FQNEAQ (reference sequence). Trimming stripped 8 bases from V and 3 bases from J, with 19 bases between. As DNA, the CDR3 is TGTGCCAGCGGCCGTCGCGAGGGATGGGACTATGGCTACACCTTC. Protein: CASGRREGWDYGYTF. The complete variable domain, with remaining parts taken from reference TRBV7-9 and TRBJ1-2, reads DTGVSQNPRHKITKRGQNVTFRCDPISEHNRLYWYRQTLGQGPEFLTYFQNEAQLEKSRLLSDRFSAERPKGSFSTLEIQRTEQGDSAMYLCASGRREGWDYGYTFGSGTRLTVV.

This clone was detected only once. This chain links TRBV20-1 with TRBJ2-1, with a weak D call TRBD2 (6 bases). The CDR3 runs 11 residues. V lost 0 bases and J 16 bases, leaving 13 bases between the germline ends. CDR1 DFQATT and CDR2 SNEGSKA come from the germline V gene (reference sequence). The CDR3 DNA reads TGCAGTGCTAGAGATAATAGCGGACATTTCTTC. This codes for CSARDNSGHFF.

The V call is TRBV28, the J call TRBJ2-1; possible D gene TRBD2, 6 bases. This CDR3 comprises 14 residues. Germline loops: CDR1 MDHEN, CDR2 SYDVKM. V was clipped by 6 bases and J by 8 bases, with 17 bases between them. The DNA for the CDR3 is TGTGCCAGCAGCCTCAGTGGGGGAGGTGATGAGCAGTTCTTC. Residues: CASSLSGGGDEQFF.

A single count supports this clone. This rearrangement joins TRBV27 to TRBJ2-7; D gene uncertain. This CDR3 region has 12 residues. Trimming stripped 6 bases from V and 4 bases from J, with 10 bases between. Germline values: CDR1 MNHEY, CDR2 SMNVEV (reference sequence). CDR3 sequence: CASSLDGYEQYF. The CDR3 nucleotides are TGTGCCAGCAGCCTCGACGGTTACGAGCAGTACTTC.

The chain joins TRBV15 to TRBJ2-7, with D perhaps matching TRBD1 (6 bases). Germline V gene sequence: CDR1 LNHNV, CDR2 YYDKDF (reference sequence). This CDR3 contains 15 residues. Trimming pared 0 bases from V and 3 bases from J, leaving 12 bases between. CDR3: CATSRDRGWDYEQYF. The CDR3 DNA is TGTGCCACCAGCAGAGACAGGGGTTGGGACTACGAGCAGTACTTC.

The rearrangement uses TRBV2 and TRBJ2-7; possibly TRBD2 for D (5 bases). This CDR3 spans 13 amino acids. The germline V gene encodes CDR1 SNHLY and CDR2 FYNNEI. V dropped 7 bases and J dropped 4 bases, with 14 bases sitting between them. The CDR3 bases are TGTGCCAGCAAAGAGGGAGCCGTATACGAGCAGTACTTC. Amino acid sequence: CASKEGAVYEQYF.

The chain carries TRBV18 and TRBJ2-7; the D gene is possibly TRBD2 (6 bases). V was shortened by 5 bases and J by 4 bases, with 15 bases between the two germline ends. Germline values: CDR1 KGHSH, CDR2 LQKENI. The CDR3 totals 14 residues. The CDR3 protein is CASSSTGALYEQYF. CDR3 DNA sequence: TGTGCCAGCTCATCAACGGGAGCCCTTTACGAGCAGTACTTC.

CDR3 sequence reads: CASTLWGDTEAFF. The DNA for the CDR3 is TGCGCCAGCACCCTGTGGGGGGACACTGAAGCTTTCTTT. The chain carries TRBV5-1 and TRBJ1-1, with a weak D call TRBD1 (5 bases). This CDR3 has 13 residues. Germline-derived CDR1 and CDR2 are SGHRS and YFSETQ. V was shortened by 6 bases and J by 3 bases, with 12 bases between the two germline ends.

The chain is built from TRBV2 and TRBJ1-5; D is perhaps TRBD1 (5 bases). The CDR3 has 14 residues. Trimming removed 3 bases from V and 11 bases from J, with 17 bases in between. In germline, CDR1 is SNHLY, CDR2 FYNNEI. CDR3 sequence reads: CASSDGTSLGAQHF. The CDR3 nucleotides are TGTGCCAGCAGTGACGGGACGTCCTTAGGGGCCCAGCATTTT.

The CDR3 protein is CASSLDGGAGYEQYF. Here the CDR3 DNA reads TGTGCCAGCAGCTTAGATGGGGGGGCGGGATACGAGCAGTACTTC. V is TRBV7-2 and J is TRBJ2-7, with D maybe TRBD2 (7 bases). CDR1 is SGHTA, CDR2 FQGNSA, per germline. With 1 base removed from V and 4 bases from J, the gap between germline ends came to 14 bases. This CDR3 spans 15 amino acids.